This T cell receptor (beta chain) was recorded in a study of blood T cells in healthy people across ages. The CDR3 consists of 14 residues. Germline V gene sequence: CDR1 SGHRS, CDR2 YFSETQ. V was shortened by 4 bases and J by 3 bases, with 10 bases between the two germline ends. Turning to this clonotype: The antigen remains undetermined.

A second PCR of about 6 to 12 cycles used a sample-barcoded 5' primer and a J-beta primer mix. Tagging of each cDNA molecule was performed by a template-switch adaptor with 12 random nucleotides. TCRdb redid the calling of the 5' RACE reads with MiXCR, one entry per CDR3 protein. The sample includes around 1.5 million distinct CDR3 sequences, 30% to 40% of them seen just once. Study conclusions and caveats: The study regarded diversity estimates from one million T cells as underestimates. Possibly, changes in expanded clonotypes were confounded because donor CMV status was unknown.

This rearrangement joins TRBV5-1 to TRBJ2-2; TRBD1 or TRBD2 may be the D gene (5 bases each). The TCR was taken from a woman younger than 45 in good health. Sequencing input: blood. The CDR3 sequence is CASSPGPYTGELFF. The CDR3 nucleotides are TGCGCCAGCAGCCCGGGACCCTACACCGGGGAGCTGTTTTTT. The entire variable domain, with the rest obtained from reference TRBV5-1 and TRBJ2-2, is as follows: KAGVTQTPRYLIKTRGQQVTLSCSPISGHRSVSWYQQTPGQGLQFLFEYFSETQRNKGNFPGRFSGRQFSNSRSEMNVSTLELGDSALYLCASSPGPYTGELFFGEGSRLTVL.